The rows below give T cell receptor beta chains drawn from one sample of a study of T cell changes during pregnancy in multiple sclerosis. Measured with immunoSEQ multiplex PCR; TCRdb has only the in-frame clones, and not every one. This table has almost 20,000 clones, roughly 90% appearing once. Sequencing was performed on CD8+ T cells from peripheral blood mononuclear cells, taken in the third trimester of pregnancy. All receptors come from a female donor in good health, enrolled as a control in a pregnancy study. Each CDR3 is given with its conserved first and last residue. The D gene is left open where the match is weak. Some rows mark clone size as missing; the rest say once, few, many or name a class of expanded clone.

CDR3 DNA: TGTGCCAGCAGCCGTGGACTAGCGGGGGGTTATTCCTCCTACGAGCAGTACTTC
CDR3 protein: CASSRGLAGGYSSYEQYF
D gene: TRBD2
V gene: TRBV13
J gene: TRBJ2-7
clone size: NA

CDR3 DNA: TGTGCCAGCAGCGTTAGGGACTACAACAATGAGCAGTTCTTC
CDR3 protein: CASSVRDYNNEQFF
D gene: TRBD2
V gene: TRBV9
J gene: TRBJ2-1
clone size: once

CDR3 DNA: TGTGCCAGCAGTCTAACAGGGGGGGGCTCCTACGAGCAGTACTTC
CDR3 protein: CASSLTGGGSYEQYF
D gene: NA
V gene: TRBV28
J gene: TRBJ2-7
clone size: NA

CDR3 DNA: TGTGCCAGTAGTATGAGGACAGAGACTAATGAAAAACTGTTTTTT
CDR3 protein: CASSMRTETNEKLFF
D gene: NA
V gene: TRBV19
J gene: TRBJ1-4
clone size: NA

CDR3 DNA: TGTGCCAGCAGCTTTTCGGAGGACGGGGAAAAACTGTTTTTT
CDR3 protein: CASSFSEDGEKLFF
D gene: NA
V gene: TRBV7-9
J gene: TRBJ1-4
clone size: NA

CDR3 DNA: TGTGCCAGCAGGCGATGGGCCCGTCCTGATTCACCCCTCCACTTT
CDR3 protein: CASRRWARPDSPLHF
D gene: NA
V gene: TRBV5-4
J gene: TRBJ1-6
clone size: NA

CDR3 DNA: TGTGCCAGCTCCGAGGGGGTAGCTACAGATACGCAGTATTTT
CDR3 protein: CASSEGVATDTQYF
D gene: NA
V gene: TRBV2
J gene: TRBJ2-3
clone size: NA

CDR3 DNA: TGTGCCAGCAGCCAGGGACAGATGAACACTGAAGCTTTCTTT
CDR3 protein: CASSQGQMNTEAFF
D gene: TRBD1
V gene: TRBV25-1
J gene: TRBJ1-1
clone size: once

CDR3 DNA: TGTGCCAGCGGGCAGGGGGCAGTCGAGCAGTACTTC
CDR3 protein: CASGQGAVEQYF
D gene: TRBD1
V gene: TRBV7-6
J gene: TRBJ2-7
clone size: NA

CDR3 DNA: TGTGCCAGCAGCCTCGCCGGGACACGGGGAAACACCATATATTTT
CDR3 protein: CASSLAGTRGNTIYF
D gene: NA
V gene: TRBV5-6
J gene: TRBJ1-3
clone size: NA